Listed here are 5 T cell receptor beta chains from one sample, sequenced in a study of CD8+CD57+ T cells in acquired aplastic anemia. According to the study, genomic DNA was the template for TCR beta VDJ and CDR3 profiling. TCRdb passed the reads through MiXCR, listing each CDR3 protein once. Of fewer than 300,000 distinct CDR3 sequences listed, 82% are singletons. By flow cytometry, patients selected for sequencing had shown an expansion of CD8+CD57+ cells. The sample was sorted CD4+, CD8+, or CD8+CD57+ T cells (not recorded which) from PBMCs. These receptors all come from a human donor with aplastic anemia.

The J gene is TRBJ1-6, the V gene TRBV7-9; a weak D match, TRBD1 (6 bases). Trimming shortened V by 1 base and J by 16 bases, and 23 bases separated the two germline ends. This CDR3 is 16 amino acids long. The germline V gene has CDR1 SEHNR and CDR2 FQNEAQ (reference sequence). The CDR3 loop is CASSLVGGGENEQLHF. The CDR3 DNA follows: TGTGCCAGCAGCTTAGTTGGGGGGGGCGAGAACGAGCAGCTCCACTTT.

J is TRBJ2-3 and V is TRBV7-2; perhaps TRBD2 as D (6 bases). The germline gives CDR1 SGHTA, CDR2 FQGNSA. V lost 8 bases and J lost 14, with 23 bases in between. CDR3 size: 13 residues. The CDR3 coding sequence is TGTGCCAGCGGGTACGGGGGAGGAGCTAATACGTATTTT. Protein: CASGYGGGANTYF.

Concerning this clonotype: This CDR3 fails to terminate in the conserved phenylalanine or tryptophan, so it likely reflects a read error. It is unclear where the CDR3 begins or ends on the DNA, so no DNA is shown, and the CDR3 is as TCRdb lists it. The CDR3 is CASGDAGTVQYFV. The chain carries TRBV9 and TRBJ2-3; TRBD1 is the table's D call and was not checked against the DNA. The germline CDR1 and CDR2 sequences are SGDLS and YYNGEE. The CDR3 region is 13 residues in length, termini included.

Regarding this clonotype: The final CDR3 position lacks the conserved phenylalanine or tryptophan, pointing to a likely read error. The limits of the CDR3 on the DNA are not certain, so only TCRdb's listed CDR3 is given. The rearrangement uses TRBV2 and TRBJ1-5. The CDR3 length equals 15 residues, ends included. Germline V gene lookup returns CDR1 SNHLY and CDR2 FYNNEI. The CDR3 loop is CASSVWFSKNPQQFG.

In the case of this clonotype: The germline gene is not matched at one end of the junction; a read error may be the cause. CDR3 in DNA: TGTGCCATCAGTGAGTCCCATGGCTACACCTTC. It is translated as CAISESHGYTF. This chain uses TRBV2 with TRBJ1-2; D is undetermined. The CDR3 loop spans 11 amino acids. From germline, CDR1 is SNHLY and CDR2 FYNNEI.